This T cell receptor (beta chain) derives from a study of T cells in tumors after PD-1 blockade. Across the whole study: During anti-PD-1 treatment, some patients continued daily vismodegib 150 mg.

Some clones are missing from TCRdb's copy, which holds only in-frame ones; the method was immunoSEQ multiplex PCR. The sample holds some 10,000 clones, roughly three fifths seen once. By share, this clone ranks as medium-sized. This CDR3 is built from 13 residues. J lost 6 bases, V lost 3 bases, and 4 bases had no gene match. Germline CDR1 is SGHTA and CDR2 is FQGNSA. The sample consisted of tumor tissue, taken after anti-PD-1 treatment. The chain uses TRBV7-2 and TRBJ1-2; 7 bases are shared with TRBD1. The clonotype originates from a human donor with basal cell carcinoma. In DNA, the CDR3 is TGTGCCAGCAGCTTGGGACAGTTGGATGGCTACACCTTC. Protein sequence: CASSLGQLDGYTF.